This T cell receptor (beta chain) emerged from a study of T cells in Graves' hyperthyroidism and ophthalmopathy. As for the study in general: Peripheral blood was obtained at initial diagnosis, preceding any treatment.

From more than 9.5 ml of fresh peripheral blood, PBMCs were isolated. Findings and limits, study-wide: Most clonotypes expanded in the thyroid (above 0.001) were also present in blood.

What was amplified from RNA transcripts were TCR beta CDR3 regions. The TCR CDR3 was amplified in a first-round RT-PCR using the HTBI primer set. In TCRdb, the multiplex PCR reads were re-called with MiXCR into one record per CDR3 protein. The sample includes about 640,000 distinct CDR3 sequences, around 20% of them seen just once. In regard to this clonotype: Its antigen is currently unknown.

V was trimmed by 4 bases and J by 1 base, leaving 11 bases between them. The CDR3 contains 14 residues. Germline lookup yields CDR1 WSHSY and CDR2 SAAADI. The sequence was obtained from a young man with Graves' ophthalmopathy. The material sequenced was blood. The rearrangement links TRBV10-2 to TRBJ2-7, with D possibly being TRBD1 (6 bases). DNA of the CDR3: TGCGCCAGCAGTGTGACAGGCCCTTCCTACGAGCAGTACTTC. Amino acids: CASSVTGPSYEQYF.